Each of the 32 T cell receptor beta chains below was sequenced from the same sample in a study of identical twins. TCRdb re-derived calls from the 5' RACE reads in MiXCR, one entry per CDR3 protein. The repertoire holds around 480,000 distinct CDR3 sequences, around 14% seen once, with over 0.5% in the top ten. The same specimen was also included in a second study, on yellow fever vaccine responses in identical twins.

Sequenced material: CD4+ T cells sorted from blood. These receptors came from a woman between 18 and 29 years old in good health.

The V call is TRBV4-3, the J call TRBJ2-2; 12 nucleotides align to TRBD2. With V trimmed by 1 base and J by 7 bases, 4 bases remained unmatched. The V gene's germline CDR1 is LGHNA and CDR2 YSLEER. The CDR3 has 16 amino acids. CDR3 in DNA: TGCGCCAGCAGCCAAGTACTAGCGGGAGGAGTCGGGGAGCTGTTTTTT. Translation: CASSQVLAGGVGELFF.

The chain uses TRBV18 and TRBJ1-4; 10 bases align to TRBD1. The CDR3 has 16 residues. The junction had 6 bases not matched to a gene; V was cut back by 4 bases and J by 4 bases. In germline, CDR1 is KGHSH, CDR2 LQKENI. Here the CDR3 reads CASSRGQGGFNEKLFF. Here the CDR3 DNA reads TGTGCCAGCTCACGCGGACAGGGGGGCTTTAATGAAAAACTGTTTTTT.

The chain uses TRBV24-1 and TRBJ2-1; D not resolved. The V gene's germline CDR1 is KGHDR and CDR2 SFDVKD. This CDR3 region has 11 residues. V was shortened by 7 bases and J by 6 bases, with 6 bases between the two germline ends. The CDR3 bases are TGTGCCACCAGGTCCCCCAATGAGCAGTTCTTC. Protein product: CATRSPNEQFF.

The chain recombines TRBV5-1 with TRBJ2-1, with 13 bases lining up with TRBD2. CDR1 and CDR2 from the germline V gene are SGHRS and YFSETQ. The trim removed 1 base at V and 10 bases at J, leaving 8 bases unmatched. The CDR3 has 16 residues. The CDR3 bases are TGCGCCAGCAGCTTGTTAGAACTAGCGGGGGGGAGCGAGCAGTTCTTC. Amino acid sequence: CASSLLELAGGSEQFF.

This chain joins TRBV14 and TRBJ2-2; D remains unclear. The CDR3 sequence is 13 residues long. V lost 5 bases and J lost 5, with 9 bases in between. Germline CDR1 SGHDN, CDR2 FVKESK. DNA for the CDR3: TGTGCCAGCAGCACCGCCTTAACCGGGGAGCTGTTTTTT. It translates to CASSTALTGELFF.

This clonotype appeared many times. The chain uses TRBV5-1 and TRBJ2-3, with D uncertain. In germline, CDR1 is SGHRS, CDR2 YFSETQ. Trimming took off 2 bases at V and 2 bases at J, with 6 bases between the two ends. The length of the CDR3 is 13 residues. CDR3 amino acids: CASSFPATDTQYF. In nucleotides, the CDR3 is TGCGCCAGCAGCTTCCCGGCCACAGATACGCAGTATTTT.

This clonotype was recorded a few times. The chain employs TRBV5-4 and TRBJ2-7; 7 positions agree with TRBD1. The CDR3 length is 13 residues. Trimming took 7 bases from V and 5 from J; bases not matched to a gene: 9. CDR1 and CDR2 from the germline V gene are SGHNT and YYREEE (reference sequence). This CDR3 reads CASGEQGIHEQYF. CDR3 bases: TGTGCCAGCGGAGAACAGGGGATCCACGAGCAGTACTTC.

The chain carries TRBV12-3 or TRBV12-4 and TRBJ2-7, with 7 bases lining up with TRBD1. The V and J ends lost 4 bases and 2 bases, in that order; junction bases with no gene match: 2. This CDR3 contains 13 residues. CDR3: CASSWQGAYEQYF. The CDR3 DNA sequence: TGTGCCAGCAGTTGGCAGGGGGCCTACGAGCAGTACTTC.

V gene TRBV11-3 combines with J gene TRBJ2-3, with 7 nucleotides matching TRBD1. Germline lookup yields CDR1 SGHNT and CDR2 YENEEA. This CDR3 is built from 15 residues. Trimming removed 3 bases from V and 1 base from J; junction bases left unmatched: 4. CDR3 DNA: TGTGCCAGCAGCTTGGAAGGGACAGGCACAGATACGCAGTATTTT. This encodes CASSLEGTGTDTQYF.

This chain joins TRBV20-1 and TRBJ2-2; perhaps TRBD1 as D (5 bases). Per the germline V gene, CDR1 is DFQATT and CDR2 is SNEGSKA (reference sequence). The CDR3 has 13 amino acids. Trimming took 3 bases from V and 6 from J, leaving 11 bases between them. The chain's CDR3 is CSASQGRAGELFF. The CDR3 DNA sequence: TGCAGTGCTAGTCAGGGTAGAGCCGGGGAGCTGTTTTTT.

The genes are TRBV11-2 and TRBJ2-7, with D unclear. Germline CDR1 and CDR2: SGHAT and FQNNGV. The CDR3 is 13 residues long. The V end was cut by 5 bases, the J end by 3 bases, with 11 bases between. The CDR3 bases are TGTGCCAGCAGCAGTGGCGGAAACTACGAGCAGTACTTC. Translating it yields CASSSGGNYEQYF.

The chain combines TRBV20-1 with TRBJ2-2, with D tentatively TRBD1 or TRBD2 (5 bases each). The V end was cut by 4 bases, the J end by 3 bases, with 12 bases between. The CDR3 loop spans 14 amino acids. Looked up from germline, CDR1 is DFQATT and CDR2 is SNEGSKA (reference sequence). CDR3 in DNA: TGCAGTGCTACCATTCAGGGAGACACCGGGGAGCTGTTTTTT. It encodes CSATIQGDTGELFF.

This clonotype was seen a few times. This chain joins TRBV7-2 and TRBJ2-4, with a tentative D call TRBD2 (5 bases). The CDR3 is 15 residues long. Germline values: CDR1 SGHTA, CDR2 FQGNSA. The V end lost 1 base, the J end lost 4 bases, and 11 bases lay between the germline ends. The CDR3 loop reads CASSLDGGGKNIQYF. The CDR3 nucleotides are TGTGCCAGCAGCTTAGACGGAGGCGGGAAAAACATTCAGTACTTC.

In nucleotides, the CDR3 is TGCGCCAGCAGCCAAGGGGGCTGGGGGGACCTGGGGAGTTGGGAGCAGTACTTC. This encodes CASSQGGWGDLGSWEQYF. The J gene is TRBJ2-7, the V gene TRBV4-1; D may be TRBD2 (6 bases). The length of the CDR3 is 18 residues. Trimming removed 1 base at V and 7 bases at J, with 26 bases between. CDR1 and CDR2 from the germline V gene are MGHRA and YSYEKL.

The V and J genes are TRBV20-1 and TRBJ2-7; TRBD2 aligns across 12 bases. This CDR3 has 15 amino acids. Germline CDR1 and CDR2: DFQATT and SNEGSKA (reference sequence). V was clipped by 1 base and J by 5 bases; unmatched bases: 6. CDR3 residues: CSARVLAGGTNEQYF. In DNA form, the CDR3 reads TGCAGTGCTAGAGTTCTAGCGGGAGGGACTAACGAGCAGTACTTC.

The chain has TRBV11-2 and TRBJ2-7; 7 bases map to TRBD1. V shed 2 bases, J shed 2 bases, and the junction held 6 bases outside the gene matches. Germline loops: CDR1 SGHAT, CDR2 FQNNGV. This CDR3 is built from 15 residues. The CDR3 region is CASSLHRGPPYEQYF. The CDR3 nucleotides read TGTGCCAGCAGCTTACACAGGGGACCTCCCTACGAGCAGTACTTC.

This clonotype was counted at least ten times. This chain connects TRBV20-1 to TRBJ1-2; no definite D call. The CDR3 runs to 11 residues. Per the germline V gene, CDR1 is DFQATT and CDR2 is SNEGSKA (reference sequence). The V end lost 4 bases, the J end lost 8 bases, and 11 bases lay between the germline ends. The CDR3 reads CSAIRAWGYTF. DNA for the CDR3: TGCAGTGCTATTAGGGCGTGGGGCTACACCTTC.

This clonotype was counted only a few times. The chain is built from TRBV3-1 and TRBJ1-2, with 8 bases identical to TRBD1. The CDR3 runs to 14 residues. Germline trimming cut 4 bases from V and 4 bases from J; bases unmatched to any gene: 5. The germline V gene encodes CDR1 LGHDT and CDR2 YNNKEL (reference sequence). The CDR3 protein is CASSRKQGGYGYTF. The CDR3 coding sequence is TGTGCCAGCAGCCGTAAACAGGGGGGCTATGGCTACACCTTC.

This clonotype was counted a few times. The V and J genes are TRBV20-1 and TRBJ2-3; TRBD1 matches at 8 bases. V shed 5 bases and J 2 bases; nucleotides not matched to a gene: 15. This CDR3 comprises 17 residues. The germline V gene has CDR1 DFQATT and CDR2 SNEGSKA (reference sequence). CDR3 DNA: TGCAGTGCTCTACGGACAGGGCGTTCTTCCTTCACAGATACGCAGTATTTT. Encoded protein: CSALRTGRSSFTDTQYF.

The genes are TRBV9 and TRBJ2-7, with 7 positions matching TRBD1. The CDR3 runs 17 residues. The V gene's germline CDR1 is SGDLS and CDR2 YYNGEE. V was pared by 0 bases and J by 4 bases, with 13 bases of the junction left unmatched. This CDR3 reads CASSVVISLTGLYEQYF. Written as DNA, the CDR3 is TGTGCCAGCAGCGTAGTGATCTCTCTGACAGGGTTGTACGAGCAGTACTTC.

There are many counts of this clonotype. This chain joins TRBV12-3 or TRBV12-4 and TRBJ2-3; D unresolved. The V and J ends lost 5 bases and 2 bases respectively, with 8 bases between them. This CDR3 has 13 amino acids. CDR3 nucleotide sequence: TGTGCCAGCAGTAGACTTATCACAGATACGCAGTATTTT. This translates into CASSRLITDTQYF.

This CDR3 reads CASSLVPTGSFTEAFF. CDR3 DNA sequence: TGTGCCAGCAGCTTAGTCCCCACGGGGTCATTCACTGAAGCTTTCTTT. The chain is built from TRBV7-2 and TRBJ1-1; no firm D call. Germline V gene sequence: CDR1 SGHTA, CDR2 FQGNSA. The CDR3 is 16 amino acids. The V gene lost 1 base and the J gene lost 4 bases, with 16 bases spanning the gap.

The rearrangement uses TRBV20-1 and TRBJ1-1; D not resolved. V shed 5 bases and J shed 1 base, with 11 bases lying between them. Germline lookup yields CDR1 DFQATT and CDR2 SNEGSKA (reference sequence). CDR3 length equals 13 residues. CDR3 region: CSARAAQNTEAFF. The CDR3 DNA follows: TGCAGTGCTCGCGCCGCCCAGAACACTGAAGCTTTCTTT.

V and J are TRBV7-2 and TRBJ2-3; D could derive from TRBD1 or TRBD2 (6 bases each). The germline V gene has CDR1 SGHTA and CDR2 FQGNSA. With 5 bases removed from V and 7 bases from J, the gap between germline ends came to 16 bases. This CDR3 contains 14 residues. This CDR3 is CASSTQGGLNTQYF. In DNA form, the CDR3 reads TGTGCCAGCAGCACTCAAGGGGGACTCAATACGCAGTATTTT. Drawing the rest from reference TRBV7-2 and TRBJ2-3, the complete variable domain is GAGVSQSPSNKVTEKGKDVELRCDPISGHTALYWYRQSLGQGLEFLIYFQGNSAPDKSGLPSDRFSAERTGGSVSTLTIQRTQQEDSAVYLCASSTQGGLNTQYFGPGTRLTVL.

This clonotype has a count of ten or more. The chain combines TRBV29-1 with TRBJ2-7, with 11 bases identical to TRBD1. Germline V gene lookup returns CDR1 SQVTM and CDR2 ANQGSEA. V shed 7 bases, J shed 7 bases, and the junction held 6 bases outside the gene matches. The CDR3 is made up of 12 amino acids. CDR3 in DNA: TGCAGCGGCGGACAGGGGGCAGGAGAGCAGTACTTC. This codes for CSGGQGAGEQYF.

This clonotype was seen a few times. The V and J genes are TRBV11-2 and TRBJ2-5; 9 nucleotides match TRBD1. This CDR3 spans 16 amino acids. Trimming took 5 bases from V and 5 from J; bases not matched to a gene: 12. Germline assignment: CDR1 SGHAT and CDR2 FQNNGV. CDR3 sequence (DNA): TGTGCCAGCAGCGTCACACGGATCACAGGGGGCGAGACCCAGTACTTC. Its protein is CASSVTRITGGETQYF.

This clonotype showed up just a few times. The chain uses TRBV10-3 and TRBJ2-2; possibly TRBD1 for D (6 bases). Germline V gene sequence: CDR1 ENHRY, CDR2 SYGVKD. The CDR3 loop spans 15 amino acids. V lost 4 bases and J 5 bases, leaving 14 bases between the germline ends. The CDR3 region is CAISGGNGQTGELFF. The CDR3 bases are TGTGCCATCAGTGGAGGAAATGGACAGACCGGGGAGCTGTTTTTT.

V usage is TRBV20-1 and J usage is TRBJ2-1, with D tentatively TRBD2 (6 bases). Trimming pared 3 bases from V and 1 base from J, leaving 10 bases between. This CDR3 is built from 14 residues. Germline V lookup: CDR1 DFQATT, CDR2 SNEGSKA (reference sequence). The CDR3 region is CSASGSRSYNEQFF. CDR3 coding DNA: TGCAGTGCTAGCGGGAGCAGATCCTACAATGAGCAGTTCTTC.

V gene TRBV12-3 or TRBV12-4 combines with J gene TRBJ2-7; D is perhaps TRBD1 (6 bases). The CDR3 runs 14 residues. With 1 base removed from V and 6 bases from J, the gap between germline ends came to 13 bases. Written as DNA, the CDR3 is TGTGCCAGCAGTTTAGAACAGGGTAAAGCCGAGCAGTACTTC. Its translation is CASSLEQGKAEQYF.

V usage is TRBV7-2 and J usage is TRBJ2-6, with 10 positions matching TRBD1. The CDR3 loop spans 16 amino acids. After removal of 4 bases from V and 11 bases from J, the junction contained 11 bases not matched to a gene. Per germline, CDR1 SGHTA and CDR2 FQGNSA. CDR3 region: CASSSIRDRGADVLTF. CDR3 coding DNA: TGTGCCAGCAGCTCTATTCGGGACAGGGGTGCCGACGTCCTGACTTTC.

This chain links TRBV3-1 with TRBJ2-7, with a possible D match to TRBD2 (5 bases). Trimming took 2 bases from V and 3 from J, leaving 14 bases between them. This CDR3 region has 15 residues. Germline values: CDR1 LGHDT, CDR2 YNNKEL (reference sequence). The CDR3 nucleotides read TGTGCCAGCAGCCAAAAACTAGGGAGCGGCTACGAGCAGTACTTC. It yields the protein CASSQKLGSGYEQYF.

This clonotype was counted a few times. This chain uses TRBV15 with TRBJ2-7; D call uncertain. Looked up from germline, CDR1 is LNHNV and CDR2 is YYDKDF (reference sequence). Trimming shortened V by 3 bases and J by 7 bases, and 22 bases separated the two germline ends. The CDR3 length is 16 residues. CDR3 sequence reads: CATSRALRSPVREQYF. The CDR3 bases are TGTGCCACCAGCAGGGCTTTAAGGAGCCCGGTGAGGGAGCAGTACTTC. Complete variable domain (other parts from reference TRBV15 and TRBJ2-7): DAMVIQNPRYQVTQFGKPVTLSCSQTLNHNVMYWYQQKSSQAPKLLFHYYDKDFNNEADTPDNFQSRRPNTSFCFLDIRSPGLGDTAMYLCATSRALRSPVREQYFGPGTRLTVT.